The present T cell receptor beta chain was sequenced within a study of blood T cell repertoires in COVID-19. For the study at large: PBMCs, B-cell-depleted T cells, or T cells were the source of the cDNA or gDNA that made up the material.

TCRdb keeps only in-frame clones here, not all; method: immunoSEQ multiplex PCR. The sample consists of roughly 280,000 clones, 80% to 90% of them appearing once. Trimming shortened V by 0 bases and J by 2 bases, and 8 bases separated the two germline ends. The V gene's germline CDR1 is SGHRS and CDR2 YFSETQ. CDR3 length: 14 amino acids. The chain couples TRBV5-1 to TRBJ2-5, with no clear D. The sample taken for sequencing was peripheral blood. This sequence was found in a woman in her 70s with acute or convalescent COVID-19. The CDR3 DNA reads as TGCGCCAGCAGCTTGGTTGGCTTACAAGAGACCCAGTACTTC. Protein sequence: CASSLVGLQETQYF.